This TCR beta chain was documented in a study of CD8 T cells in Susac syndrome. The study's findings and limits: The study admitted that it had a relatively small number of individuals in its TCR sequencing and HLA analysis.

Reverse transcription used about 0.45 to 1 ug RNA and random hexamers. An immunoSEQ multiplex PCR amplified TCR beta CDR3 over 54 Vbeta and 13 Jbeta. TCRdb passed the immunoSEQ multiplex PCR reads through MiXCR, listing each CDR3 protein once. Here the sample spans about 240,000 distinct CDR3 sequences, 96% being singletons. On this clonotype: Its target is not known.

This clonotype originated in a human donor with Susac syndrome. Sequencing input: CD4+ T cells from PBMCs.

Here the CDR3 DNA reads TGTGCCAGCAGCCCTGTCCTAGCCAAAAACATTCAGTACTTC. Residues: CASSPVLAKNIQYF. The chain combines TRBV7-2 with TRBJ2-4; D remains ambiguous. From germline, CDR1 is SGHTA and CDR2 FQGNSA. There are 14 residues in the CDR3. Trimming left V 5 bases short and J 0 bases short, with 8 bases between.